This entry features one T cell receptor (beta chain) sequence. It has no known antigen specificity. No quality values exist for individual bases; no much larger clone is one base distant. The CDR3 regions of human TCRbeta chains were subjected to immunosequencing. In the paper's pipeline: Repertoire TCRs were checked for matches against a reference library of SARS-CoV-2-specific TCRs that had been generated using the MIRA antigen-specificity platform. Breadth meant the fraction of unique TCRs that were SARS-CoV-2-associated, whereas depth meant the fraction of total T cells that were SARS-CoV-2-associated. Using the MIRA data, each spike-specific TCR was assigned both to the spike region to which the TCR was reactive and to a CD4 or CD8 class. Log10-transformed breadth and depth values were compared by one-way ANOVA with Sidak's multiple comparisons tests. The source is immuneACCESS, and TCRdb retained only in-frame sequences with V and J called. Part of the clones is not carried over; for the studies checked, unresolved V genes explain less than half of this, and the remainder is unexplained. The DNA was the basis for D and trimming; V, J and clone size are from that table. This sample gives roughly 85,000 clones in total; nearly 90% of them show up just once. The ten largest clones take up about 5% of the sample.

This specimen comes from a study of T cell responses to AZD1222 COVID-19 vaccine listed by TCRdb under 2021. In terms of the full investigation: TCR sequencing covered more than 230 trial participants: 200 to 210 given two doses of AZD1222 and around 26 given two doses of MenACWY control vaccine. Trial participants were enrolled by age into 18-55, 56-69 and 70-plus year subgroups, with roughly 160, 29 and 62 TCR-sequenced participants respectively.

Relative to germline, V is 6 bases shorter and J is 4 bases shorter, with 9 bases between their ends. Including cysteine and phenylalanine, the CDR3 has 11 amino acids. Solely the CDR3 DNA is kept, with 33 bases framed from the first base. From a lookup of the germline V gene (reference sequence), CDR1 and CDR2 are DFQATT and SNEGSKA. The study at large found these results: Reportedly, almost half of the unique spike-specific TCRs recognized epitopes lying outside the regions that are mutated in the B.1.351 and B.1.1.7 variants. The 56-69-year group was small, and its depth increase did not reach significance, likely because of low power. Conclusions about previously exposed vaccinees are limited because only six or seven AZD1222 recipients were SARS-CoV-2 seropositive at baseline. Most participants were white British and females outnumbered males, and the authors suggested that clonal diversity may have been underestimated. CD4 TCRs associated with the vaccine covered the entire spike protein, and the dominant responses were in regions 160-218 and 743-854. Because no day 14 peak-response samples were available, the repertoires could be characterized only after the peak T cell response. After two AZD1222 doses, spike-specific TCR breadth and depth were significantly higher than at day 0 and than in MenACWY recipients.

Read against the paper, the sample's time point label means: baseline before first vaccination. In the paper's terms, the treatment or condition label means: meningococcal conjugate vaccine given as trial control. The vaccinee samples were drawn from two UK trials, COV001 and COV002, one of which was a single-blind randomized controlled phase 2/3 trial testing AZD1222 (ChAdOx1 nCoV-19) in healthy adults. For TCRbeta chain sequencing, PBMC samples were collected from trial participants at day 0 and at day 28 after the second dose. This specimen consisted of peripheral blood, obtained on day 0 of MenACWY control vaccination. The rearranged chain carries TRBV20-1 and TRBJ1-1; possibly the D gene is TRBD1, per 5 matching bases. This sequence was found in an adult in good health. The CDR3 region reads CSAPRATEAFF. The nucleotide sequence reads as follows: TGCAGTGCCCCCAGGGCCACTGAAGCTTTCTTT.